These 30 T cell receptor beta chains were all obtained from the same sample, sequenced in a study of vaccination and CD4 T cells after COVID-19. Treatment reported: approximately 11-day PBMC culture with coronavirus spike peptide pools or control peptides (ViraFEST assay). Oncomine TCR Beta short-read sequencing was applied to DNA from cultured CD4+ T cells. TCRdb reprocessed the PCR reads via MiXCR and lists one record per CDR3 protein. In the table there are 15,000 to 20,000 distinct CDR3 sequences, around two thirds of which are singletons. No antigen has been assigned to these receptors. Sequencing used CD4+ T cells from blood, cultured in vitro. The receptors here all came from a human donor who had recovered from COVID-19.

The rearrangement links TRBV10-3 to TRBJ2-3, with TRBD2 matching 10 bases. The CDR3 covers 15 residues. Per the germline V gene, CDR1 is ENHRY and CDR2 is SYGVKD. V trimming: 2 bases; J trimming: 2 bases; junction bases outside the gene matches: 1. The CDR3 coding sequence is TGTGCCATCAGTGAGGGACTAGCGGACACAGATACGCAGTATTTT. Translation: CAISEGLADTDTQYF.

This sequence joins TRBV6-5 and TRBJ2-5; D is ambiguous. The germline gives CDR1 MNHEY, CDR2 SVGAGI. This CDR3 comprises 15 residues. V was cut by 4 bases and J by 1 base, with 13 bases left in between. The CDR3 here is CASSSARTVQETQYF. Here the CDR3 DNA reads TGTGCCAGCAGTTCCGCCCGGACGGTCCAAGAGACCCAGTACTTC.

This rearrangement joins TRBV2 to TRBJ1-5; TRBD1 is a possible D gene (6 bases). Germline assignment: CDR1 SNHLY and CDR2 FYNNEI. There are 16 residues in the CDR3. V was cut by 4 bases and J by 1 base, with 14 bases left in between. The CDR3 bases are TGTGCCAGCAGTGTCACGGGGGCGCGGAGCAATCAGCCCCAGCATTTT. It codes for CASSVTGARSNQPQHF.

This clonotype was counted between two and nine times. CDR3 nucleotides: TGTGCCAGCAGCTTAGCAACAGCCGAGCAGTACTTC. Protein: CASSLATAEQYF. The chain links TRBV7-9 to TRBJ2-7; the D is unclear. Per germline, CDR1 SEHNR and CDR2 FQNEAQ (reference sequence). This CDR3 is 12 amino acids long. With 0 bases removed from V and 6 bases from J, the gap between germline ends came to 6 bases.

This clonotype was observed a few times. V is TRBV20-1 and J is TRBJ1-2, with D possibly being TRBD1 (6 bases). Trimming stripped 3 bases from V and 4 bases from J, with 9 bases between. Germline loops: CDR1 DFQATT, CDR2 SNEGSKA (reference sequence). The CDR3 contains 12 residues. This CDR3 reads CSARGGGYGYTF. In nucleotides, the CDR3 is TGCAGTGCTAGGGGGGGCGGCTATGGCTACACCTTC.

The genes are TRBV7-9 and TRBJ2-5; 8 bases are shared with TRBD1. The ends lost 10 bases at V and 5 bases at J; junction bases unmatched: 9. The CDR3 runs 13 residues. The V gene's germline CDR1 is SEHNR and CDR2 FQNEAQ (reference sequence). CDR3 residues: CAIPTGAKETQYF. CDR3 coding DNA: TGTGCCATTCCGACAGGGGCGAAGGAGACCCAGTACTTC.

The V call is TRBV3-1, the J call TRBJ2-3; D is uncertain. Trimming shortened V by 1 base and J by 4 bases, and 18 bases separated the two germline ends. The germline gives CDR1 LGHDT, CDR2 YNNKEL (reference sequence). The CDR3 covers 17 residues. CDR3 nucleotide sequence: TGTGCCAGCAGCCAAGGTCTCCGCCTCCCGCCCCCAGATACGCAGTATTTT. It codes for CASSQGLRLPPPDTQYF.

This clonotype has just a few counts. V and J are TRBV19 and TRBJ1-2, with D unresolved. From germline, CDR1 is LNHDA and CDR2 SQIVND (reference sequence). The V gene lost 2 bases and the J gene lost 1 base, with 8 bases spanning the gap. The CDR3 totals 14 residues. The CDR3 DNA reads TGTGCCAGTAGTATACGCACGGATAACTATGGCTACACCTTC. Amino acid sequence: CASSIRTDNYGYTF.

The rearrangement uses TRBV19 and TRBJ1-6, with D maybe TRBD1 (5 bases). The CDR3 extends over 16 amino acids. Looked up from germline, CDR1 is LNHDA and CDR2 is SQIVND (reference sequence). V shed 9 bases and J shed 0 bases, with 15 bases lying between them. CDR3 bases: TGTGCCAGCCGGGGCAGGGCGAGCTCCTATAATTCACCCCTCCACTTT. Amino acid sequence: CASRGRASSYNSPLHF. Complete variable domain (other parts from reference TRBV19 and TRBJ1-6): DGGITQSPKYLFRKEGQNVTLSCEQNLNHDAMYWYRQDPGQGLRLIYYSQIVNDFQKGDIAEGYSVSREKKESFPLTVTSAQKNPTAFYLCASRGRASSYNSPLHFGNGTRLTVT.

The chain links TRBV19 to TRBJ2-5; 8 bases map to TRBD2. The CDR3 sequence is 15 residues long. Germline CDR1 is LNHDA and CDR2 is SQIVND (reference sequence). Trimming removed 5 bases from V and 3 bases from J; junction bases left unmatched: 8. CDR3 region: CASSSGGTRKETQYF. The CDR3 DNA sequence: TGTGCCAGTAGTTCCGGAGGGACTAGGAAAGAGACCCAGTACTTC.

The chain carries TRBV11-2 and TRBJ1-1, with D perhaps TRBD1 (5 bases). The V end was cut by 5 bases, the J end by 7 bases, with 17 bases between. Germline V gene sequence: CDR1 SGHAT, CDR2 FQNNGV. This CDR3 is built from 14 residues. The CDR3 DNA reads as TGTGCCAGCAGCCGCGACAATGGTAGGGGTGAAGCTTTCTTT. This encodes CASSRDNGRGEAFF.

CDR3 residues: CASSLLSGLAGDTQYF. CDR3 in DNA: TGTGCCAGCAGCTTACTTTCGGGACTAGCGGGAGATACGCAGTATTTT. V and J are TRBV7-2 and TRBJ2-3, with TRBD2 identical over 12 bases. The CDR3 loop spans 16 amino acids. Germline trimming cut 2 bases from V and 5 bases from J; bases unmatched to any gene: 5. Per the germline V gene, CDR1 is SGHTA and CDR2 is FQGNSA.

This clonotype showed up just once. The rearrangement joins TRBV6-1 to TRBJ2-1; TRBD2 agrees at 12 bases. J was trimmed by 8 bases and V by 8 bases; bases with no gene match: 7. Germline CDR1 is MNHNS and CDR2 is SASEGT. This CDR3 comprises 14 residues. The chain's CDR3 is CASRLAGAYDEQFF. The CDR3 nucleotides are TGTGCCAGCCGACTAGCGGGAGCTTATGATGAGCAGTTCTTC.

This rearrangement joins TRBV7-2 to TRBJ1-2; D gene unclear. Trimming left V 2 bases short and J 4 bases short, with 11 bases between. The CDR3 loop spans 14 amino acids. From germline, CDR1 is SGHTA and CDR2 FQGNSA. CDR3 protein: CASSLLYSAYGYTF. The CDR3, as DNA: TGTGCCAGCAGCTTACTTTACAGCGCCTATGGCTACACCTTC. Full variable domain (rest looked up from reference TRBV7-2 and TRBJ1-2): GAGVSQSPSNKVTEKGKDVELRCDPISGHTALYWYRQSLGQGLEFLIYFQGNSAPDKSGLPSDRFSAERTGGSVSTLTIQRTQQEDSAVYLCASSLLYSAYGYTFGSGTRLTVV.

This chain joins TRBV24-1 and TRBJ2-2; D not certain. CDR1 is KGHDR and CDR2 is SFDVKD in the germline V gene. This CDR3 has 13 residues. Between the trimmed V and J ends, which lost 5 bases and 5 bases, there was a span of 8 bases. The CDR3 coding sequence is TGTGCCACCAGTGGAGTAGTGACCGGGGAGCTGTTTTTT. Translation: CATSGVVTGELFF.

This chain uses TRBV20-1 with TRBJ1-6; a weak D match, TRBD1 (6 bases). This CDR3 is built from 16 residues. The V and J ends lost 5 bases and 7 bases respectively, with 21 bases between them. CDR1 and CDR2 from the germline V gene are DFQATT and SNEGSKA (reference sequence). CDR3 sequence: CSAEVQGSGLNSPLHF. CDR3 coding DNA: TGCAGTGCTGAGGTTCAGGGGTCGGGTTTGAATTCACCCCTCCACTTT.

The genes are TRBV6-5 and TRBJ1-2; unclear D gene. This CDR3 has 14 amino acids. The germline gives CDR1 MNHEY, CDR2 SVGAGI. The V end lost 4 bases, the J end lost 3 bases, and 12 bases lay between the germline ends. The chain's CDR3 is CASSWTPDYYGYTF. The CDR3, as DNA: TGTGCCAGCAGTTGGACCCCGGACTACTATGGCTACACCTTC.

This clonotype turned up a few times. V and J are TRBV19 and TRBJ1-5, with 7 bases that match TRBD1. Germline assignment: CDR1 LNHDA and CDR2 SQIVND (reference sequence). The junction had 4 bases not matched to a gene; V was cut back by 5 bases and J by 6 bases. There are 13 residues in the CDR3. The CDR3 here is CASSAGGLQPQHF. The CDR3 DNA sequence: TGTGCCAGTAGTGCAGGGGGGCTTCAGCCCCAGCATTTT.

The chain joins TRBV7-8 to TRBJ2-5, with D possibly matching TRBD2 (7 bases). V lost 1 base to trimming and J lost 5 bases, with 17 bases between them. Per the germline V gene, CDR1 is SGHVS and CDR2 is FQNEAQ. The CDR3 spans 16 residues. DNA of the CDR3: TGTGCCAGCAGCTTAGTTGCGGGGGCGCCCCGGGAGACCCAGTACTTC. Amino acid sequence: CASSLVAGAPRETQYF.

This clonotype was observed a single time. This chain connects TRBV6-2 or TRBV6-3 to TRBJ2-2, with 8 bases matching TRBD2. This CDR3 has 17 amino acids. V was clipped by 6 bases and J by 2 bases; unmatched bases: 11. Germline CDR1 reads MNHEY; CDR2 reads SVGEGT. This CDR3 reads CASSFASSGGNTGELFF. In nucleotides, the CDR3 is TGTGCCAGCAGCTTTGCGTCCAGCGGGGGAAACACCGGGGAGCTGTTTTTT.

The chain uses TRBV6-1 and TRBJ1-5; no clear D gene. Trimming stripped 7 bases from V and 6 bases from J, with 22 bases between. This CDR3 region has 16 residues. Per the germline V gene, CDR1 is MNHNS and CDR2 is SASEGT. CDR3 nucleotides: TGTGCCAGCACCCTGATGTCGACAAATCGGGGTCAGCCCCAGCATTTT. It is translated as CASTLMSTNRGQPQHF.

This clonotype appeared a few times. V is TRBV19 and J is TRBJ2-1, with TRBD2 matching 7 bases. Germline lookup yields CDR1 LNHDA and CDR2 SQIVND (reference sequence). The CDR3 consists of 15 residues. Losses at the gene ends were 11 bases for V and 4 bases for J; bases not matched to a gene: 14. CDR3 loop: CAGTSSREMYNEQFF. The DNA for the CDR3 is TGTGCCGGTACCTCCTCGCGGGAGATGTACAATGAGCAGTTCTTC.

The chain links TRBV20-1 to TRBJ2-7; 7 nucleotides line up with TRBD1. The J segment lost 3 bases and the V segment lost 1 base, leaving 3 bases of the junction unmatched. This CDR3 contains 13 residues. The germline V gene has CDR1 DFQATT and CDR2 SNEGSKA (reference sequence). This CDR3 reads CSARGRTGYEQYF. The DNA of the CDR3 is TGCAGTGCTAGAGGGAGGACAGGCTACGAGCAGTACTTC.

This chain connects TRBV6-1 to TRBJ1-5; no clear D gene. CDR1 MNHNS and CDR2 SASEGT come from the germline V gene. V was clipped by 2 bases and J by 5 bases, with 10 bases between them. The CDR3 has 14 residues. CDR3 loop: CASSETYRDQPQHF. CDR3 nucleotide sequence: TGTGCCAGCAGTGAAACCTACCGCGATCAGCCCCAGCATTTT.

The chain links TRBV6-5 to TRBJ1-6; perhaps TRBD1 as D (5 bases). Germline-derived CDR1 and CDR2 are MNHEY and SVGAGI. The CDR3 extends over 18 amino acids. Trimming took off 1 base at V and 0 bases at J, with 13 bases between the two ends. CDR3 coding DNA: TGTGCCAGCAGTTACTTGCGGGGGTCAAGCTCCTATAATTCACCCCTCCACTTT. It codes for CASSYLRGSSSYNSPLHF.

V and J are TRBV28 and TRBJ1-1; a weak D match, TRBD1 (6 bases). V shed 5 bases and J shed 7 bases, with 11 bases lying between them. This CDR3 is built from 12 residues. CDR1 and CDR2 from the germline V gene are MDHEN and SYDVKM. In DNA, the CDR3 is TGTGCCAGCAGTCGGGACATTCGTGAAGCTTTCTTT. It translates to CASSRDIREAFF.

The rearrangement uses TRBV2 and TRBJ2-7; no definite D call. With 10 bases removed from V and 0 bases from J, the gap between germline ends came to 10 bases. Germline-derived CDR1 and CDR2 are SNHLY and FYNNEI. This CDR3 spans 12 amino acids. The CDR3 region has the DNA TGTGCCACTGGACGCGACTCCTACGAGCAGTACTTC. Amino acid sequence: CATGRDSYEQYF.

The chain is built from TRBV20-1 and TRBJ1-5; D not resolved. The germline CDR1 and CDR2 sequences are DFQATT and SNEGSKA (reference sequence). Trimming shortened V by 3 bases and J by 13 bases, and 16 bases separated the two germline ends. The CDR3 spans 12 residues. CDR3 bases: TGCAGTGCTAGGGGGTCGGGCGGGATACAGCATTTT. Translating gives CSARGSGGIQHF.

The chain is built from TRBV7-2 and TRBJ1-5; tentative D call: TRBD1 (5 bases). This CDR3 comprises 14 residues. V lost 0 bases to trimming and J lost 9 bases, with 12 bases between them. Germline-derived CDR1 and CDR2 are SGHTA and FQGNSA. The chain's CDR3 is CASSLARDYGPQHF. The CDR3 nucleotides are TGTGCCAGCAGCTTAGCGAGGGACTACGGGCCCCAGCATTTT.

The chain links TRBV20-1 to TRBJ1-2; D gene uncertain. Per the germline V gene, CDR1 is DFQATT and CDR2 is SNEGSKA (reference sequence). Trimming removed 1 base at V and 4 bases at J, with 4 bases between. This CDR3 spans 11 amino acids. The CDR3 DNA follows: TGCAGTGCTAGAGGCTCCTATGGCTACACCTTC. Translated, it gives CSARGSYGYTF.